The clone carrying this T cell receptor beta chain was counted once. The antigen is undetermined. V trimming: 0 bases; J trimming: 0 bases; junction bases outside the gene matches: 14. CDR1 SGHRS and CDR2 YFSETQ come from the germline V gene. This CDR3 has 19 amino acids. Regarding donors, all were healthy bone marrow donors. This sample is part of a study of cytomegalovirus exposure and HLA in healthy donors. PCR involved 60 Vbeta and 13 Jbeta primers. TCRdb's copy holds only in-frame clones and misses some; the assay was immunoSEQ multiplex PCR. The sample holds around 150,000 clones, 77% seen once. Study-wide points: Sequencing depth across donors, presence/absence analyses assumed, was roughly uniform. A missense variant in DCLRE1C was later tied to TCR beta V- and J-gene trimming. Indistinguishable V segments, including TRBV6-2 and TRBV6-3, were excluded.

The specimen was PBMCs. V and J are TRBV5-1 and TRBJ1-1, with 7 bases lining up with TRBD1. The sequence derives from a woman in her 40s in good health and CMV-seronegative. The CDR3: CASSLGDSSPLSMNTEAFF. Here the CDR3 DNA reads TGCGCCAGCAGCTTGGGGGACAGCAGCCCTCTTTCAATGAACACTGAAGCTTTCTTT.